This T cell receptor beta chain derives from a study of blood T cell repertoires in COVID-19. Study background: The analysed material was cDNA or gDNA that came from T cells, B-cell-depleted T cells, or PBMCs.

Trimming pared 5 bases from V and 9 bases from J, leaving 16 bases between. The CDR3 has 13 residues. Germline lookup yields CDR1 MGHDK and CDR2 SYGVNS. Clones were read by immunoSEQ multiplex PCR, and TCRdb kept only the in-frame ones, dropping some. Here the sample spans 150,000 or so clones, about 88% being singletons. The sample was peripheral blood. The rearrangement links TRBV25-1 to TRBJ2-5; D is uncertain. The source is a man in his fifties or sixties with acute or convalescent COVID-19. Here the CDR3 DNA reads TGTGCCAGCAGTTCGGTAGGAGAGGTCGCCCAGTACTTC. Amino acid sequence: CASSSVGEVAQYF.